Described below is a single TCR beta chain sequence and its context. Its antigen is unidentified. TCRdb analysed the reads with MiXCR anew, one entry per CDR3 protein. The sample lists around 800,000 distinct CDR3 sequences; approximately 32% were seen once. This entry belongs to a study of T cell repertoires in cytomegalovirus infection. Study-wide background: CMV epitopes, recently identified HLA-C-restricted and well-studied HLA-B-restricted, were used. Public TCR beta signatures provided an indication of both CMV infection and a matching HLA type. Study-wide points: Predominance within the ex vivo response was attributable to HLA-C-restricted CMV-specific TCR beta clonotypes. The cumulative frequency of public TCR beta families identified carriers of CMV plus the relevant HLA.

The germline V gene has CDR1 SGHNT and CDR2 YYREEE (reference sequence). With 1 base removed from V and 0 bases from J, the gap between germline ends came to 12 bases. The CDR3 runs to 16 residues. The receptor comes from a human donor in good health (CMV status not recorded). Some clones in this sample may be carry-over from other donors' samples. The sequencing here drew on cultured CD8+ T cells from PBMCs, taken from culture after CMV antigen stimulation. The chain recombines TRBV5-4 with TRBJ2-3; no firm D call. The CDR3 here is CASSLSTGSSTDTQYF. The CDR3 coding sequence is TGTGCCAGCAGCTTGAGTACTGGCTCTAGCACAGATACGCAGTATTTT.